This TCR beta chain was recorded in a study of blood T cell repertoires in COVID-19. Whole-study context: The United States, Italy and Spain supplied acute and convalescent COVID-19 samples. The cDNA or gDNA used as material had been derived from T cells, B-cell-depleted T cells, or PBMCs.

The assay was immunoSEQ multiplex PCR, and TCRdb's table has in-frame clones only and misses some. The table shows 98,000 or so clones, with around 90% occurring only once. This CDR3 has 17 amino acids. The J segment lost 7 bases and the V segment lost 3 bases, leaving 13 bases of the junction unmatched. CDR1 and CDR2 (germline): SGHVS, FNYEAQ. The source of this sequence is a human donor in a cohort sampled during active COVID-19. The sequenced sample consisted of peripheral blood. The rearrangement uses TRBV7-6 and TRBJ2-1; 9 nucleotides match TRBD1. CDR3 coding DNA: TGTGCCAGCAGCTTTTACAGCCTCGGGACAGGGATGAATGAGCAGTTCTTC. It is translated as CASSFYSLGTGMNEQFF.